The 14 T cell receptor beta chains given below trace back to one sample, sequenced in a study of blood T cell repertoires in COVID-19. Repertoires were generated with immunoSEQ multiplex PCR, while TCRdb's copy carries only in-frame clones and drops some. The data hold 150,000 to 200,000 clones, with about 80% observed a single time. Sequencing used peripheral blood. Source of these receptors: a woman older than 75 with acute or convalescent COVID-19.

This clone was observed once. V and J are TRBV7-9 and TRBJ1-2; weak D call: TRBD1 (5 bases). The CDR3 covers 14 residues. Looked up from germline, CDR1 is SEHNR and CDR2 is FQNEAQ (reference sequence). V lost 4 bases and J lost 4, with 13 bases in between. CDR3 in amino acids: CASSSRGAVYGYTF. The CDR3 DNA reads TGTGCCAGCAGCTCGCGCGGGGCAGTCTATGGCTACACCTTC.

The chain couples TRBV27 to TRBJ1-2; D may be TRBD1 (5 bases). CDR1 is MNHEY and CDR2 is SMNVEV in the germline V gene (reference sequence). The CDR3 totals 11 residues. The ends were cut back, 6 bases at V and 5 bases at J, with 7 bases in the middle. Here the CDR3 reads CASSKGYGYTF. In DNA form, the CDR3 reads TGTGCCAGCAGCAAGGGGTATGGCTACACCTTC.

The chain links TRBV6-1 to TRBJ1-2, with D possibly TRBD1 on 5 matching bases. Trimming cost V 1 base and J 4 bases, with 10 bases left between them. Looked up from germline, CDR1 is MNHNS and CDR2 is SASEGT. CDR3 length equals 14 residues. CDR3 sequence: CASSEGLDTYGYTF. The CDR3 DNA reads as TGTGCCAGCAGTGAAGGGTTGGACACCTATGGCTACACCTTC.

This clone was recorded a few times. The chain uses TRBV27 and TRBJ2-3; D remains ambiguous. Germline V gene data show CDR1 as MNHEY and CDR2 as SMNVEV (reference sequence). The CDR3 spans 14 residues. V lost 1 base to trimming and J lost 0 bases, with 5 bases between them. CDR3 sequence: CASSLFYSTDTQYF. In DNA form, the CDR3 reads TGTGCCAGCAGTTTATTCTACAGCACAGATACGCAGTATTTT.

V is TRBV24-1 and J is TRBJ2-3; D unresolved. Looked up from germline, CDR1 is KGHDR and CDR2 is SFDVKD. The V end was cut by 7 bases, the J end by 4 bases, with 14 bases between. The CDR3 length is 14 residues. CDR3 in amino acids: CATSQRGSSDTQYF. In nucleotides, the CDR3 is TGTGCCACCAGCCAAAGAGGTTCCTCAGATACGCAGTATTTT.

CDR3 nucleotide sequence: TGTGCCAGCAGTAACGGACAGAGAGGCTACACCTTC. It specifies CASSNGQRGYTF. J is TRBJ1-2 and V is TRBV6-5, with D possibly matching TRBD1 (6 bases). CDR1 and CDR2 (germline): MNHEY, SVGAGI. The CDR3 runs to 12 residues. V was cut by 5 bases and J by 8 bases, with 12 bases left in between.

This clone was seen more than once but under ten times. The V call is TRBV19, the J call TRBJ1-1; D possibly corresponds to TRBD1 (5 bases). The CDR3 is 17 amino acids. Germline values: CDR1 LNHDA, CDR2 SQIVND (reference sequence). Trimming took 1 base from V and 4 from J, leaving 19 bases between them. Here the CDR3 DNA reads TGTGCCAGTAGTATAGTATGGGGCTTTTTGGGCGGCACTGAAGCTTTCTTT. Protein product: CASSIVWGFLGGTEAFF.

The chain is built from TRBV4-2 and TRBJ2-7; D is ambiguous. CDR1 and CDR2 (germline): LGHNA, YNFKEQ. CDR3 size: 14 residues. V was cut by 1 base and J by 4 bases, with 11 bases left in between. The CDR3 is CASSQAVPPYEQYF. The CDR3 DNA is TGTGCCAGCAGCCAAGCAGTCCCTCCGTACGAGCAGTACTTC.

This chain joins TRBV28 and TRBJ1-1, with D unclear. The V end was cut by 8 bases, the J end by 5 bases, with 15 bases between. CDR3 length: 13 residues. Germline CDR1 and CDR2: MDHEN and SYDVKM. In nucleotides, the CDR3 is TGTGCCAGCGAGGCGGGAGGATATACTGAAGCTTTCTTT. Its translation is CASEAGGYTEAFF. The variable domain in full, completed from reference TRBV28 and TRBJ1-1, reads DVKVTQSSRYLVKRTGEKVFLECVQDMDHENMFWYRQDPGLGLRLIYFSYDVKMKEKGDIPEGYSVSREKKERFSLILESASTNQTSMYLCASEAGGYTEAFFGQGTRLTVV.

The genes are TRBV5-1 and TRBJ1-4; 10 nucleotides align to TRBD1. V trimming: 4 bases; J trimming: 4 bases; junction bases outside the gene matches: 1. CDR3 length: 14 residues. The germline V gene has CDR1 SGHRS and CDR2 YFSETQ. The CDR3 nucleotides read TGCGCCAGCAGCGGACAGGGGGTTAATGAAAAACTGTTTTTT. It yields the protein CASSGQGVNEKLFF.

The chain employs TRBV4-2 and TRBJ1-2, with 9 nucleotides matching TRBD1. Germline-derived CDR1 and CDR2 are LGHNA and YNFKEQ. Losses at the gene ends were 1 base for V and 4 bases for J; bases not matched to a gene: 4. The CDR3 has 15 amino acids. The CDR3 here is CASSQATGGSYGYTF. The CDR3 DNA reads as TGTGCCAGCAGCCAAGCGACAGGGGGGTCCTATGGCTACACCTTC.

Of note for this clone: The same CDR3 can be traced to other DNA sequences in this sample. The chain has TRBV3-1 (or the pseudogene TRBV3-2) and TRBJ1-3; D remains unclear. The V end was cut by 2 bases, the J end by 0 bases, with 2 bases between. This CDR3 contains 13 residues. From germline, CDR1 is LGHDT and CDR2 YNNKEL (reference sequence). This chain's CDR3 is CASSQLSGNTIYF. CDR3 sequence (DNA): TGTGCCAGCAGCCAACTCTCTGGAAACACCATATATTTT.

This chain uses TRBV7-2 with TRBJ2-5; 10 positions match TRBD2. This CDR3 is built from 16 residues. CDR1 and CDR2 from the germline V gene are SGHTA and FQGNSA. Trimming cost V 5 bases and J 3 bases; bases outside gene matches: 9. The CDR3 reads CASSPDRLAGKETQYF. DNA of the CDR3: TGTGCCAGCAGCCCGGACAGACTAGCGGGTAAAGAGACCCAGTACTTC.

This clone turned up a few times. The chain joins TRBV11-3 to TRBJ2-1; D uncertain. Trimming pared 1 base from V and 10 bases from J, leaving 11 bases between. The CDR3 consists of 13 residues. The germline V gene has CDR1 SGHNT and CDR2 YENEEA. The chain's CDR3 is CASSLGSGAEQFF. Here the CDR3 DNA reads TGTGCCAGCAGCTTAGGGAGTGGAGCCGAGCAGTTCTTC.